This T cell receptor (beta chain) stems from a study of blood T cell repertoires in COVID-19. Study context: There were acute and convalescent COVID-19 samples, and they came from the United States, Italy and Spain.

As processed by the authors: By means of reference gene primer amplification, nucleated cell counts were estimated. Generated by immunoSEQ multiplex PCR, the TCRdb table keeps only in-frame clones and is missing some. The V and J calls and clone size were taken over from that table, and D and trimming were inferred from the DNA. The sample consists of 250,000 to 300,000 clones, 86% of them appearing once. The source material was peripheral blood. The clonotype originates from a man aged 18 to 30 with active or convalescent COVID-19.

CDR3 coding DNA: TGCGCCAGCAGCCCCCACCTGGGACAGGCGTCCTACGAGCAGTACTTC. Protein: CASSPHLGQASYEQYF. The J gene is TRBJ2-7, the V gene TRBV4-1, with 8 bases identical to TRBD1. This CDR3 is built from 16 residues. CDR1 MGHRA and CDR2 YSYEKL come from the germline V gene. The junction had 9 bases not matched to a gene; V was cut back by 4 bases and J by 1 base.